This entry describes one T cell receptor (beta chain). This CDR3 is built from 12 residues. V lost 3 bases, J lost 7 bases, and 9 bases lay in between. The data originate from a study of blood T cell repertoires in COVID-19. Original methodology: Reference gene primer amplification gave estimated nucleated cell counts. The table came from immunoSEQ multiplex PCR; TCRdb's copy has only in-frame clones and leaves some out. V and J calls and clone size are copied from that table; D and trimming were computed from the DNA. The sample carries about 140,000 clones, roughly four fifths recorded once. Sequencing was performed on peripheral blood. The receptor was derived from a woman aged 50 to 60 with active or convalescent COVID-19. The V gene is TRBV12-3 or TRBV12-4, the J gene TRBJ1-2; a weak D match, TRBD1 (5 bases). CDR3 loop: CASSLGGGGYTF. DNA for the CDR3: TGTGCCAGCAGTTTGGGGGGTGGTGGCTACACCTTC.